This entry describes one T cell receptor (beta chain). These data originate in a study of shared clonotypes between healthy human individuals. Study in general: CD4 naive and memory got three plates each, CD8 naive two, CD8 memory one.

The genomic DNA of each subset was split evenly across several immunoSEQ plates. About 200 ng DNA, around 30,000 T cell genomes, went into each sorted-subset replicate PCR. Method: immunoSEQ multiplex PCR; TCRdb's copy keeps in-frame clones and lacks some. Of under 1,900,000 clones in the sample, 98% were seen once. CDR1 LNHDA and CDR2 SQIVND come from the germline V gene (reference sequence). V lost 5 bases and J lost 6; bases outside the gene matches: 6. CDR3 length equals 13 residues. The chain has TRBV19 and TRBJ1-1, with TRBD1 matching 7 bases. This TCR came from a man in his thirties or forties in good health. What was sequenced was naive CD4+ T cells sorted from blood. Documented subset: CD45RA+ positively selected. CDR3: CASSPTTGSEAFF. CDR3 in DNA: TGTGCCAGTAGTCCCACGACAGGGTCTGAAGCTTTCTTT.